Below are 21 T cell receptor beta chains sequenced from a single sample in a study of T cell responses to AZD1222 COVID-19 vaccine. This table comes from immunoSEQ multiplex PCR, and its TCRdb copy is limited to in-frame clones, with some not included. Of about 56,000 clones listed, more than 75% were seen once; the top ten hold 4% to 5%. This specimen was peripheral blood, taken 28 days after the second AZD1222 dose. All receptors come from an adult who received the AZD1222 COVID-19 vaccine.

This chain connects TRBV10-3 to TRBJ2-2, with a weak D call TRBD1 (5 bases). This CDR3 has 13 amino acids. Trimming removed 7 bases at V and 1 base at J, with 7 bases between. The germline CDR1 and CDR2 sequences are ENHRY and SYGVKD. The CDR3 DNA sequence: TGTGCCATCAATACAGGGAACACCGGGGAGCTGTTTTTT. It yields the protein CAINTGNTGELFF.

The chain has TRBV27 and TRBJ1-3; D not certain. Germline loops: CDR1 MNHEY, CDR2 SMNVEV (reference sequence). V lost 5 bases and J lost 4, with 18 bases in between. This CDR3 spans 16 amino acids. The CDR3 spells CASSPRFRERGNTIYF. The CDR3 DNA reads TGTGCCAGCAGTCCAAGATTCCGGGAACGAGGAAACACCATATATTTT.

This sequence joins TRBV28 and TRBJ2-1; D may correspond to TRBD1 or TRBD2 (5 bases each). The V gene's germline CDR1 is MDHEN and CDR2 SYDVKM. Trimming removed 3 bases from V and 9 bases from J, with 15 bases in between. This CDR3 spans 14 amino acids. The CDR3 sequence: CASSLRGVSLEQFF. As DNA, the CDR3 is TGTGCCAGCAGTTTGCGAGGGGTTAGTCTTGAGCAGTTCTTC. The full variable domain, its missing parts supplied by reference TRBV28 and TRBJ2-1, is DVKVTQSSRYLVKRTGEKVFLECVQDMDHENMFWYRQDPGLGLRLIYFSYDVKMKEKGDIPEGYSVSREKKERFSLILESASTNQTSMYLCASSLRGVSLEQFFGPGTRLTVL.

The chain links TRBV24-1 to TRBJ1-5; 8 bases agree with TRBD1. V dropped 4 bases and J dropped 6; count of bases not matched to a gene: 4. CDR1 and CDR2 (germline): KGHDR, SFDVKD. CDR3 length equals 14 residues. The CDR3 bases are TGTGCCACCAGTGAGACAGGGGAGAGTCAGCCCCAGCATTTT. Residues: CATSETGESQPQHF.

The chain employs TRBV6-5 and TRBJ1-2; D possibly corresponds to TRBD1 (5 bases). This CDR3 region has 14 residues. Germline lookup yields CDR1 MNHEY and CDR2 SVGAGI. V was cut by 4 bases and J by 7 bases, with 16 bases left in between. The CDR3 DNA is TGTGCCAGCAGTTCCCGTAGGGATGGGGCTGGCTACACCTTC. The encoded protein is CASSSRRDGAGYTF.

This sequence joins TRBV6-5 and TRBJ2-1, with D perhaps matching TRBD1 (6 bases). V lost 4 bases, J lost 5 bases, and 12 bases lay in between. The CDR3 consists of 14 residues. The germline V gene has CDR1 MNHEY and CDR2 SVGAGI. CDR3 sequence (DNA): TGTGCCAGCAGTTCTCATTACAGGGACAATGAGCAGTTCTTC. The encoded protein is CASSSHYRDNEQFF.

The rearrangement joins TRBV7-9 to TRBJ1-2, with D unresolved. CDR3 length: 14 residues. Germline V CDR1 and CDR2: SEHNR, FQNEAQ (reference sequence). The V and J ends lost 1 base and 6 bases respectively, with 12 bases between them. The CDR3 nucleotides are TGTGCCAGCAGCTTAGAGGGCAGTTGGAATGGCTACACCTTC. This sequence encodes CASSLEGSWNGYTF.

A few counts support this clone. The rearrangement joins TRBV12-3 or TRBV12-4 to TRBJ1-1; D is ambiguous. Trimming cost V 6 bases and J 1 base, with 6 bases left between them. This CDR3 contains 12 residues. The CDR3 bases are TGTGCCAGCAGGTACAGGAACACTGAAGCTTTCTTT. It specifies CASRYRNTEAFF.

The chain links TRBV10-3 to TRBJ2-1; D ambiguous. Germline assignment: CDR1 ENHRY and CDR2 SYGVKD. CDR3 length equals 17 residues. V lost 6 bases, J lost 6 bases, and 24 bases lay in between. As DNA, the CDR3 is TGTGCCATCAGCGAGCTGCCGATTGGGCTAGTGGGCAATGAGCAGTTCTTC. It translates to CAISELPIGLVGNEQFF.

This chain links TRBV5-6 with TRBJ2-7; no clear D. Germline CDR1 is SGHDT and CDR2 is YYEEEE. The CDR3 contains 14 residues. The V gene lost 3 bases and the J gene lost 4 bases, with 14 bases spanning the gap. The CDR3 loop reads CASSSRYVLYEQYV. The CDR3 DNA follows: TGTGCCAGCAGCTCGAGATACGTATTGTACGAGCAGTACGTC.

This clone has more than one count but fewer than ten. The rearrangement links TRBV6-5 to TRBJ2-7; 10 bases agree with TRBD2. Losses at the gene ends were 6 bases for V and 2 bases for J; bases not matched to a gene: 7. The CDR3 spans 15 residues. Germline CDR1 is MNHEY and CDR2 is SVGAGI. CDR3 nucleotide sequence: TGTGCCAGCAGCAGTATAGCGGGGGGCACCTACGAGCAGTACGTC. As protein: CASSSIAGGTYEQYV.

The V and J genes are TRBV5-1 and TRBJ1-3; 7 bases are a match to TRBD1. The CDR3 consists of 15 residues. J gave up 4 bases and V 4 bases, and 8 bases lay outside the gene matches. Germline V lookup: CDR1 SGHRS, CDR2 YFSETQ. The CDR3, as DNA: TGCGCCAGCAGCCGCTCACAGGGGTTAGGAAACACCATATATTTT. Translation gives CASSRSQGLGNTIYF.

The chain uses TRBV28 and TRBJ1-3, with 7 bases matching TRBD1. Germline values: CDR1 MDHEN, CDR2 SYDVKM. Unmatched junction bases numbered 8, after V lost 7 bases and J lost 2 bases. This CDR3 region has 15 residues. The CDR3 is CASTVPGTAGNTIYF. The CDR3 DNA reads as TGTGCCAGCACCGTCCCCGGGACAGCTGGAAACACCATATATTTT. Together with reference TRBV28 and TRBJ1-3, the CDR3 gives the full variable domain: DVKVTQSSRYLVKRTGEKVFLECVQDMDHENMFWYRQDPGLGLRLIYFSYDVKMKEKGDIPEGYSVSREKKERFSLILESASTNQTSMYLCASTVPGTAGNTIYFGEGSWLTVV.

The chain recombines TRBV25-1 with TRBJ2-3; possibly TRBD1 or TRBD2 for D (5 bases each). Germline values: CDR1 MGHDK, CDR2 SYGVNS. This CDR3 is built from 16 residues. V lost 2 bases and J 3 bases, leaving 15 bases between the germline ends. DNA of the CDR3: TGTGCCAGCAGTGAAATGAAGGCGAGGGGTACAGATACGCAGTATTTT. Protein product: CASSEMKARGTDTQYF.

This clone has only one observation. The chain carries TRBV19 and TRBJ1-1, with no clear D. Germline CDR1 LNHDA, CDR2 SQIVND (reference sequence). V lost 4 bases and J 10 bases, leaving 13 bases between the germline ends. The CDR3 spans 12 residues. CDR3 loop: CASSKVLGPAFF. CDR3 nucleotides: TGTGCCAGTAGTAAGGTATTAGGTCCAGCTTTCTTT.

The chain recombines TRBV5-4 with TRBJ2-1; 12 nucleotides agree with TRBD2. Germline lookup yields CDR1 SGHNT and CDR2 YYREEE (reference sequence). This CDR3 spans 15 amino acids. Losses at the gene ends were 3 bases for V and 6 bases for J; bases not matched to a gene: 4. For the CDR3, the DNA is TGTGCCAGCAGCTATGGACTAGCGGGAAGCAATGAGCAGTTCTTC. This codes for CASSYGLAGSNEQFF.

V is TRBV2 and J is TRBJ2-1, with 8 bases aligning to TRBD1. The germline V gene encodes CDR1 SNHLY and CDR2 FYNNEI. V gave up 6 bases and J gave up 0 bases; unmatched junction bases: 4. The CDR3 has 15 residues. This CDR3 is CASSQGQVSYNEQFF. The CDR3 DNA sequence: TGTGCCAGCAGCCAGGGACAGGTCTCCTACAATGAGCAGTTCTTC.

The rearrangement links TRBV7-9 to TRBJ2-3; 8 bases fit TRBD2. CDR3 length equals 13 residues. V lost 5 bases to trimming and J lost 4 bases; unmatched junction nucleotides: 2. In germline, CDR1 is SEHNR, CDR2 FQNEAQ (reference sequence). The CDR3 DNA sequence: TGTGCCAGCAGCCCGGGACTAGCAGATACGCAGTATTTT. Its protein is CASSPGLADTQYF. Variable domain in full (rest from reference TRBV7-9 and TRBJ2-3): DTGVSQNPRHKITKRGQNVTFRCDPISEHNRLYWYRQTLGQGPEFLTYFQNEAQLEKSRLLSDRFSAERPKGSFSTLEIQRTEQGDSAMYLCASSPGLADTQYFGPGTRLTVL.

Here the CDR3 DNA reads TGTGCCAGCAGCAGCCAGGAGGACTATGGCTACACCTTC. This encodes CASSSQEDYGYTF. This rearrangement joins TRBV5-6 to TRBJ1-2; D not resolved. The V end lost 4 bases, the J end lost 3 bases, and 10 bases lay between the germline ends. Germline-derived CDR1 and CDR2 are SGHDT and YYEEEE. This CDR3 contains 13 residues.

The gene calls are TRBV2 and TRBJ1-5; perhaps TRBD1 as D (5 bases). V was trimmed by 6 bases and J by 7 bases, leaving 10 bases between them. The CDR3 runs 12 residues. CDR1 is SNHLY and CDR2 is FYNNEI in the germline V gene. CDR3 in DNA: TGTGCCAGCAGAGGACAAACCCAGCCCCAGCATTTT. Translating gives CASRGQTQPQHF.

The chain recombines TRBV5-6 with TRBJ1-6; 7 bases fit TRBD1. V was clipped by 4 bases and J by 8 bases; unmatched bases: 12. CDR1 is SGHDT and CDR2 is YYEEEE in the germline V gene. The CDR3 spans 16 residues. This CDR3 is CASSQTGMGSDSPLHF. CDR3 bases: TGTGCCAGCAGCCAGACAGGGATGGGGTCGGATTCACCCCTCCACTTT. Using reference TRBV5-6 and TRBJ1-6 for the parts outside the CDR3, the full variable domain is DAGVTQSPTHLIKTRGQQVTLRCSPKSGHDTVSWYQQALGQGPQFIFQYYEEEERQRGNFPDRFSGHQFPNYSSELNVNALLLGDSALYLCASSQTGMGSDSPLHFGNGTRLTVT.